Each of the 22 T cell receptor beta chains below was sequenced from the same sample in a study of OX40 agonist ivuxolimab in advanced cancers. Repertoires were generated with immunoSEQ multiplex PCR, while TCRdb's copy carries only in-frame clones and drops some. Of approximately 68,000 clones listed, 75% to 90% are singletons. The sequencing here drew on CD4+ or CD8+ T cells sorted from blood, taken in a trial of the OX40 agonist ivuxolimab. The origin of the receptors is an adult with an advanced solid tumor such as melanoma, head and neck, liver or kidney cancer.

This chain uses TRBV29-1 with TRBJ2-7, with a tentative D call TRBD2 (7 bases). Germline V lookup: CDR1 SQVTM, CDR2 ANQGSEA. This CDR3 contains 12 residues. The CDR3 reads CRPRGAAYEQYF. Here the CDR3 DNA reads TGCAGACCACGGGGGGCAGCCTACGAGCAGTACTTC.

The chain has TRBV28 and TRBJ1-2; TRBD1 aligns across 8 bases. Trimming removed 6 bases from V and 8 bases from J; junction bases left unmatched: 8. In germline, CDR1 is MDHEN, CDR2 SYDVKM. The CDR3 is 13 residues long. The CDR3 bases are TGTGCCAGCAGCCAAGGACAGGGCAGAGGCTACACCTTC. Translation: CASSQGQGRGYTF.

The chain uses TRBV6-1 and TRBJ2-7; D unclear. This CDR3 is 14 amino acids long. The ends were cut back, 1 base at V and 0 bases at J, with 7 bases in the middle. Germline-derived CDR1 and CDR2 are MNHNS and SASEGT. In DNA form, the CDR3 reads TGTGCCAGCAGTGAAGACAGTTTCTCCTACGAGCAGTACTTC. Its translation is CASSEDSFSYEQYF.

The rearrangement joins TRBV6-1 to TRBJ2-7; perhaps D is TRBD1 or TRBD2 (6 bases each). Trimming took off 3 bases at V and 7 bases at J, with 22 bases between the two ends. The CDR3 covers 16 residues. Germline V gene data show CDR1 as MNHNS and CDR2 as SASEGT. CDR3 sequence: CASSDKGDGGPGEQYF. The CDR3 DNA is TGTGCCAGCAGTGACAAGGGGGACGGGGGTCCAGGGGAGCAGTACTTC.

The V call is TRBV2, the J call TRBJ1-6, with D unresolved. The length of the CDR3 is 16 residues. Germline V gives CDR1 SNHLY, CDR2 FYNNEI. Trimming removed 3 bases at V and 0 bases at J, with 9 bases between. CDR3 loop: CASSDRESSYNSPLHF. As DNA, the CDR3 is TGTGCCAGCAGTGATAGGGAGAGCTCCTATAATTCACCCCTCCACTTT.

This rearrangement joins TRBV5-1 to TRBJ1-2; 7 nucleotides agree with TRBD1. J gave up 3 bases and V 4 bases, and 6 bases lay outside the gene matches. This CDR3 has 14 residues. Germline V gives CDR1 SGHRS, CDR2 YFSETQ. In DNA, the CDR3 is TGCGCCAGCAGCCGGGGACAGTTAGACTATGGCTACACCTTC. Protein: CASSRGQLDYGYTF.

The rearrangement uses TRBV9 and TRBJ1-1, with D unclear. Trimming cost V 0 bases and J 1 base, with 4 bases left between them. CDR1 and CDR2 (germline): SGDLS, YYNGEE. The CDR3 length is 13 residues. The chain's CDR3 is CASSVEGNTEAFF. In DNA, the CDR3 is TGTGCCAGCAGCGTAGAAGGGAACACTGAAGCTTTCTTT.

The chain combines TRBV23-1 with TRBJ2-7; D possibly uses TRBD1 or TRBD2 (6 bases each). TRBV23-1 is marked as an open reading frame, function uncertain. The CDR3 is 17 amino acids. The V gene lost 4 bases and the J gene lost 0 bases, with 19 bases spanning the gap. CDR3: CASSPVGGGGNSYEQYF. The CDR3 DNA reads as TGCGCCAGCAGTCCCGTCGGAGGAGGGGGAAACTCCTACGAGCAGTACTTC.

V usage is TRBV6-5 and J usage is TRBJ1-4; no clear D. The germline V and J ends were trimmed by 0 bases and 7 bases, with 12 bases remaining between them. Germline CDR1 MNHEY, CDR2 SVGAGI. The length of the CDR3 is 15 residues. The CDR3 DNA is TGTGCCAGCAGTTACTCCGGAGCGAGAAGTGAAAAACTGTTTTTT. Protein product: CASSYSGARSEKLFF.

V and J are TRBV11-2 and TRBJ1-1, with no clear D. CDR1 and CDR2 from the germline V gene are SGHAT and FQNNGV. With 4 bases removed from V and 2 bases from J, the gap between germline ends came to 17 bases. The CDR3 runs 16 residues. CDR3 loop: CASSSPRLGGNTEAFF. CDR3 in DNA: TGTGCCAGCAGCTCCCCCAGACTGGGAGGTAACACTGAAGCTTTCTTT.

The chain employs TRBV5-6 and TRBJ2-6; D gene unclear. Trimming cost V 6 bases and J 1 base, with 8 bases left between them. Germline V gene sequence: CDR1 SGHDT, CDR2 YYEEEE. The CDR3 totals 14 residues. This CDR3 is CASMLLSGANVLTF. CDR3 sequence (DNA): TGTGCCAGCATGCTACTTTCTGGGGCCAACGTCCTGACTTTC.

The V call is TRBV5-1, the J call TRBJ1-4; D ambiguous. V shed 0 bases and J shed 2 bases, with 11 bases lying between them. From germline, CDR1 is SGHRS and CDR2 YFSETQ. CDR3 length equals 16 residues. CDR3 nucleotide sequence: TGCGCCAGCAGCTTGGGGGCCAGTTGGACTAATGAAAAACTGTTTTTT. This encodes CASSLGASWTNEKLFF.

The rearrangement joins TRBV6-5 to TRBJ1-1, with TRBD1 matching 7 bases. Per the germline V gene, CDR1 is MNHEY and CDR2 is SVGAGI. This CDR3 spans 14 amino acids. Trimming removed 5 bases from V and 0 bases from J; junction bases left unmatched: 3. Written as DNA, the CDR3 is TGTGCCAGCAGTGAAGACAGGGTGAACACTGAAGCTTTCTTT. Its translation: CASSEDRVNTEAFF.

Here the CDR3 reads CASSLMALEGTDTQYF. The CDR3 DNA is TGTGCCAGCAGCTTGATGGCCCTCGAGGGCACAGATACGCAGTATTTT. This rearrangement joins TRBV5-4 to TRBJ2-3; D is undetermined. V lost 1 base and J lost 1, with 13 bases in between. This CDR3 contains 16 residues. The germline V gene has CDR1 SGHNT and CDR2 YYREEE (reference sequence).

V gene TRBV9 combines with J gene TRBJ1-1; 7 bases are a match to TRBD1. CDR1 and CDR2 (germline): SGDLS, YYNGEE. This CDR3 comprises 13 residues. J lost 5 bases, V lost 1 base, and 2 bases had no gene match. CDR3: CASSVTGETEAFF. CDR3 bases: TGTGCCAGCAGCGTAACAGGGGAAACTGAAGCTTTCTTT.

The chain has TRBV4-1 and TRBJ2-3; no clear D. CDR1 is MGHRA, CDR2 YSYEKL, per germline. The CDR3 has 15 amino acids. Deletions cut 4 bases from V and 1 base from J, with 12 bases between. In nucleotides, the CDR3 is TGCGCCAGCAGCCCGCCCCCGCCACGCACAGATACGCAGTATTTT. Translation gives CASSPPPPRTDTQYF.

This chain connects TRBV5-5 to TRBJ2-1; TRBD1 agrees at 10 bases. The CDR3 extends over 15 amino acids. Germline V CDR1 and CDR2: SGHKS, YYEKEE (reference sequence). Trimming at V came to 6 bases and at J to 4 bases, leaving 7 bases not matched to a gene. This CDR3 is CASTPGQGGYNEQFF. CDR3 DNA: TGTGCCAGCACCCCCGGACAGGGGGGTTACAATGAGCAGTTCTTC.

DNA of the CDR3: TGTGCCAGCAGCCGAACAGGGGTGGGGGTCTACGAGCAGTACTTC. The encoded protein is CASSRTGVGVYEQYF. The chain is built from TRBV7-2 and TRBJ2-5; 7 positions match TRBD1. The J call may be mistaken, given a closer DNA end match to TRBJ2-7. Germline values: CDR1 SGHTA, CDR2 FQGNSA. The CDR3 sequence is 15 residues long.

The chain carries TRBV10-2 and TRBJ1-1; D is possibly TRBD1 (6 bases). This CDR3 comprises 13 residues. Germline V gene lookup returns CDR1 WSHSY and CDR2 SAAADI. V shed 8 bases and J shed 8 bases, with 18 bases lying between them. CDR3 loop: CASRGGGAVEAFF. DNA of the CDR3: TGCGCCAGCCGGGGTGGGGGCGCAGTGGAAGCTTTCTTT.

The chain joins TRBV28 to TRBJ1-2, with TRBD1 matching over 9 bases. CDR3 size: 14 residues. Germline V gene lookup returns CDR1 MDHEN and CDR2 SYDVKM. V lost 11 bases to trimming and J lost 0 bases; unmatched junction nucleotides: 7. The DNA of the CDR3 is TGTGCCTCTCAGACAGGGGGTGCTAACTATGGCTACACCTTC. Protein product: CASQTGGANYGYTF.

The rearrangement uses TRBV5-4 and TRBJ1-6; D gene uncertain. Between the trimmed V and J ends, which lost 4 bases and 0 bases, there was a span of 14 bases. Looked up from germline, CDR1 is SGHNT and CDR2 is YYREEE (reference sequence). The CDR3 covers 17 residues. CDR3 residues: CASSPDSLSSYNSPLHF. The CDR3 region has the DNA TGTGCCAGCAGCCCCGACTCTTTAAGCTCCTATAATTCACCCCTCCACTTT.

The chain recombines TRBV5-4 with TRBJ2-1; D not resolved. The germline CDR1 and CDR2 sequences are SGHNT and YYREEE (reference sequence). The CDR3 runs 14 residues. Trimming removed 2 bases at V and 6 bases at J, with 12 bases between. DNA for the CDR3: TGTGCCAGCAGCTTCGGAGCAGTTTCCAATGAGCAGTTCTTC. Its protein product is CASSFGAVSNEQFF.